This TCR beta chain stems from a study of T cells after yellow fever vaccination. Study context: Preparing low-cell-number fractions relied on SMART-Seq v4 Ultra Low Input.

Study-level results: Reappearance after the booster was observed for most primary-vaccination clones (about 97% CD4, over 70% CD8).

Remarks on this clonotype: Antigen: not known.

The CDR3 loop spans 12 amino acids. Germline V gives CDR1 MNHNY, CDR2 SVGAGI (reference sequence). V was shortened by 8 bases and J by 3 bases, with 10 bases between the two germline ends. TCRdb fed the 5' RACE reads into MiXCR, producing one record per CDR3 protein. This repertoire shows a few hundred thousand distinct CDR3 sequences, about 19% found once; its top ten account for 18%. The TCR was taken from a man younger than 35 who received the YFV17D yellow fever vaccine. This sequence joins TRBV6-6 and TRBJ1-2; D is unclear. The sample in question was PBMCs, obtained before the yellow fever booster vaccination. CDR3 in DNA: TGTGCCAGCCGGGGTCCAGACTATGGCTACACCTTC. Translated, it gives CASRGPDYGYTF.